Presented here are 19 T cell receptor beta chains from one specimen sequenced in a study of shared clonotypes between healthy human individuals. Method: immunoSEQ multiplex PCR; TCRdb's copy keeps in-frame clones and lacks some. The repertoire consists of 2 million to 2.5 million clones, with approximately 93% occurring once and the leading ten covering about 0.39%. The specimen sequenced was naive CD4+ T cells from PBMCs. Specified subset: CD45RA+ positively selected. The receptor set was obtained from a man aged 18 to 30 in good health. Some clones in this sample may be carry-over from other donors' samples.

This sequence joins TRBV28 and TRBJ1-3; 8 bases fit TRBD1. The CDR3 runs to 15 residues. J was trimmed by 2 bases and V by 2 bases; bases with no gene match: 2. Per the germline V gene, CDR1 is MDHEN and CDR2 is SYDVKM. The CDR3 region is CASSLGGQAGNTIYF. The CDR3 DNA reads TGTGCCAGCAGTTTAGGGGGACAGGCTGGAAACACCATATATTTT.

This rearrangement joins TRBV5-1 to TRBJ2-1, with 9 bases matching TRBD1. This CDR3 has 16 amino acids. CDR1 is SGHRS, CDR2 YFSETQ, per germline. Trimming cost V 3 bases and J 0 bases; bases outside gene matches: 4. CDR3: CASSSDRGVSYNEQFF. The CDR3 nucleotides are TGCGCCAGCAGCTCCGACAGGGGGGTCTCCTACAATGAGCAGTTCTTC.

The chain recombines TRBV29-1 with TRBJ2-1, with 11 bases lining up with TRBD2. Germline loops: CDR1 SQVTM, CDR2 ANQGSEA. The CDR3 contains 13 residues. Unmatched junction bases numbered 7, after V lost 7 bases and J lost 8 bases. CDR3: CSARLAGLDEQFF. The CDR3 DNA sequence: TGCAGCGCTCGACTAGCGGGACTAGATGAGCAGTTCTTC.

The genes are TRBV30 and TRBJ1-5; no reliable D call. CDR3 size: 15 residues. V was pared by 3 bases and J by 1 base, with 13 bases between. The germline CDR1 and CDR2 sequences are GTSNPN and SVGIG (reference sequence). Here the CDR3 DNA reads TGTGCCTGGAGGGGCAAAGGACGGAGCAATCAGCCCCAGCATTTT. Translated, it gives CAWRGKGRSNQPQHF.

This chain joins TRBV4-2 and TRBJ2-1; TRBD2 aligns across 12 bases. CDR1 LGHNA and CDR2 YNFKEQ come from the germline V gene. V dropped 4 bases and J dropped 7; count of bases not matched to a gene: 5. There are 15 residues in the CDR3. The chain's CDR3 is CASSPRLAGENEQFF. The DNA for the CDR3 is TGTGCCAGCAGCCCGAGACTAGCGGGAGAAAATGAGCAGTTCTTC.

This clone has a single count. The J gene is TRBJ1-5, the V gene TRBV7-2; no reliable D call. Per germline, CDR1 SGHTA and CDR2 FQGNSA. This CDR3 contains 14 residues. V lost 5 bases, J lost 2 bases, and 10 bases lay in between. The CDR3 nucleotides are TGTGCCAGCAGCCTAGAGTCGGGCAATCAGCCCCAGCATTTT. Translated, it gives CASSLESGNQPQHF.

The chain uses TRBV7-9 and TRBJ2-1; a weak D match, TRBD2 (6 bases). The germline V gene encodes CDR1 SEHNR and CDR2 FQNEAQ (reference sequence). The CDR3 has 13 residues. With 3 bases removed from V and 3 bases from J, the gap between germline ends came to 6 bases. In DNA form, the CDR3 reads TGTGCCAGCAGCTTGACTAGCTACAATGAGCAGTTCTTC. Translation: CASSLTSYNEQFF.

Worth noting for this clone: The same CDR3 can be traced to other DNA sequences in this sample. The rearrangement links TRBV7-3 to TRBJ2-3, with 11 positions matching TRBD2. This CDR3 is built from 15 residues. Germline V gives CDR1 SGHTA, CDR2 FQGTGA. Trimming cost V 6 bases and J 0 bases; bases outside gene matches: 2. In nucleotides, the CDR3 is TGTGCCAGCAGTCGACTAGCGGGAAGCACAGATACGCAGTATTTT. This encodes CASSRLAGSTDTQYF.

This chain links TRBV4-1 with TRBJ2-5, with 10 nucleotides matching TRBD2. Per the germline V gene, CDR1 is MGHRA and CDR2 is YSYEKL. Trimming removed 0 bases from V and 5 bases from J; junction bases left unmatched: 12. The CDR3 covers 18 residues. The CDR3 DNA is TGCGCCAGCAGCCAAGATTTAACTAGCGGGACCACCGGGGAGACCCAGTACTTC. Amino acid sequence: CASSQDLTSGTTGETQYF.

DNA of the CDR3: TGTGCCAGCAGTCCAAACAGGAGGACCTACGAGCAGTACTTC. It codes for CASSPNRRTYEQYF. The rearrangement joins TRBV6-5 to TRBJ2-7; the D gene could be TRBD1 or TRBD2 (5 bases each). Germline CDR1 is MNHEY and CDR2 is SVGAGI. The CDR3 runs 14 residues. Deletions cut 5 bases from V and 2 bases from J, with 13 bases between.

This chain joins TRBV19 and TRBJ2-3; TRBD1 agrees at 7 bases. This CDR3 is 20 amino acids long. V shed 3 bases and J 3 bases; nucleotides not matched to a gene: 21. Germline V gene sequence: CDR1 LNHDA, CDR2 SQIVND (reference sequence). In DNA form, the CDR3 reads TGTGCCAGTAGTATGGTAATCTACATGTTCGGGACAGATGAAACAGATACGCAGTATTTT. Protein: CASSMVIYMFGTDETDTQYF.

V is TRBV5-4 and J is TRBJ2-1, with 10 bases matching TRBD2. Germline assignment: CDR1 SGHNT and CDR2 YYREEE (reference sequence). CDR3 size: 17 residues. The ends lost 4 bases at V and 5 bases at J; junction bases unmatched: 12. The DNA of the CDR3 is TGTGCCAGCAGCATCCTTAAGGCTAGCGGGAGTGACAATGAGCAGTTCTTC. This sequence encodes CASSILKASGSDNEQFF.

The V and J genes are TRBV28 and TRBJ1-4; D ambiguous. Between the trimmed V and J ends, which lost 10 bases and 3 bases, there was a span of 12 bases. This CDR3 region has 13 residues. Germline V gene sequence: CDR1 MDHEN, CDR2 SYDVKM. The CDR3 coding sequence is TGTGCCACCTCACAGCGGGCTAATGAAAAACTGTTTTTT. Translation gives CATSQRANEKLFF. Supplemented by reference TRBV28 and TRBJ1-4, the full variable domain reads DVKVTQSSRYLVKRTGEKVFLECVQDMDHENMFWYRQDPGLGLRLIYFSYDVKMKEKGDIPEGYSVSREKKERFSLILESASTNQTSMYLCATSQRANEKLFFGSGTQLSVL.

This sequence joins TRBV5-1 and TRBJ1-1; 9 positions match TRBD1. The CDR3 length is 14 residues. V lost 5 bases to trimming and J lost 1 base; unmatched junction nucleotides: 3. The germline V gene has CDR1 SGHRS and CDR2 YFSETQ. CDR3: CASRGQGSNTEAFF. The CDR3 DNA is TGCGCCAGCAGGGGACAGGGCTCGAACACTGAAGCTTTCTTT.

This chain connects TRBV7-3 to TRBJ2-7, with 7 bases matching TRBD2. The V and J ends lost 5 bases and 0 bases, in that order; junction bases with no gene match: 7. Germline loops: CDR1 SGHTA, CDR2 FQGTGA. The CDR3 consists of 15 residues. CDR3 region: CASSMGPGGSYEQYF. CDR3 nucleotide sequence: TGTGCCAGCAGCATGGGACCGGGAGGCTCCTACGAGCAGTACTTC.

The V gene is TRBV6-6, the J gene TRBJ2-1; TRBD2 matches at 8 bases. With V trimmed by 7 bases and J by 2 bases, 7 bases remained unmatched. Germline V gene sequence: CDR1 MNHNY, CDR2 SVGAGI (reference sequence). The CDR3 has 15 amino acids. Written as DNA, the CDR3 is TGTGCCAGCACCGCCAGCGGGAGAGCCTACAATGAGCAGTTCTTC. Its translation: CASTASGRAYNEQFF.

CDR3 protein: CASSQTPGQGINTIYF. CDR3 DNA: TGTGCCAGCAGCCAAACCCCGGGACAGGGAATAAACACCATATATTTT. The V gene is TRBV5-6, the J gene TRBJ1-3; TRBD1 aligns across 9 bases. This CDR3 spans 16 amino acids. Per the germline V gene, CDR1 is SGHDT and CDR2 is YYEEEE. V lost 4 bases, J lost 6 bases, and 11 bases stayed unmatched.

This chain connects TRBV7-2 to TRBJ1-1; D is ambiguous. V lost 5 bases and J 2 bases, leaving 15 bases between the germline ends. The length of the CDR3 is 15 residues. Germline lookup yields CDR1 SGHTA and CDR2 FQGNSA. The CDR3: CASSPLATSNTEAFF. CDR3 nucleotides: TGTGCCAGCAGCCCGCTGGCGACCAGTAACACTGAAGCTTTCTTT.

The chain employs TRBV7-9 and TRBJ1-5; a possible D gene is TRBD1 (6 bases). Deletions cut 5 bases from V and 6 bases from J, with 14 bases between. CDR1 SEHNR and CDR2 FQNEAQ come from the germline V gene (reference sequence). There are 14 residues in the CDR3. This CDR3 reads CASSAFTGTQPQHF. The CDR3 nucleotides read TGTGCCAGCAGCGCCTTTACAGGGACTCAGCCCCAGCATTTT.